This TCR beta chain was captured by sequencing in a study of blood T cell repertoires in COVID-19. Across the study: Material from acute and convalescent COVID-19 was sourced from the United States, Italy and Spain. PBMCs, B-cell-depleted T cells, or T cells were the source of the cDNA or gDNA that made up the material.

In the authors' workflow: Reference gene primers were amplified, and this amplification served to estimate nucleated cell counts. Repertoires were generated with immunoSEQ multiplex PCR, while TCRdb's copy carries only in-frame clones and drops some. V and J calls and clone size are copied from that table; D and trimming were computed from the DNA. The table has over 200,000 clones, approximately 80% seen once. Germline V gene lookup returns CDR1 MNHEY and CDR2 SVGAGI. The ends were cut back, 2 bases at V and 1 base at J, with 11 bases in the middle. CDR3 length: 15 amino acids. The sequence was collected from a man aged 40-50 years with acute or convalescent COVID-19. The chain uses TRBV6-5 and TRBJ2-5; TRBD2 is a possible D gene (6 bases). Sequenced sample: peripheral blood. The CDR3 region has the DNA TGTGCCAGCAGTTACGGAGGAGGGACCCAAGAGACCCAGTACTTC. It encodes CASSYGGGTQETQYF.